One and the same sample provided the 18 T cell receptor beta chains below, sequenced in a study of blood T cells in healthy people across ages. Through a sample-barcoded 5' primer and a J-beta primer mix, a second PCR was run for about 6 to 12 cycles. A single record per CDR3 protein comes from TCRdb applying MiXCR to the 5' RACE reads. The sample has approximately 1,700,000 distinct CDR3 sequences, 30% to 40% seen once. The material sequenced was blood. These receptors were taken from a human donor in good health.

The CDR3 DNA sequence: TGTGCCAGCAGCTTACAGGGGACCAACAATGAGCAGTTCTTC. Protein sequence: CASSLQGTNNEQFF. The genes are TRBV7-2 and TRBJ2-1; maybe TRBD1 (6 bases). V lost 2 bases and J 5 bases, leaving 10 bases between the germline ends. CDR1 and CDR2 (germline): SGHTA, FQGNSA. The CDR3 runs to 14 residues.

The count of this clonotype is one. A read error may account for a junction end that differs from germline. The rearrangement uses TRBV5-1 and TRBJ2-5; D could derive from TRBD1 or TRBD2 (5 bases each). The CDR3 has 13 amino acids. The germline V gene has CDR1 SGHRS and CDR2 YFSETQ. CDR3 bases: TGCGTCAGCACCCGGCAGGGACGGGAGACCCAGTACTTC. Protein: CVSTRQGRETQYF.

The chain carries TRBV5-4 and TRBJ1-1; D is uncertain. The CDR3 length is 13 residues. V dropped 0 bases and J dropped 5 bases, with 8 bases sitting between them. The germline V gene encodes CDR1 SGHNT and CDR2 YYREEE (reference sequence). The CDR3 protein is CASSLAGQTEAFF. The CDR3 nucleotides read TGTGCCAGCAGCTTGGCCGGGCAGACTGAAGCTTTCTTT. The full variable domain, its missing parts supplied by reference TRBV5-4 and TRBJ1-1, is ETGVTQSPTHLIKTRGQQVTLRCSSQSGHNTVSWYQQALGQGPQFIFQYYREEENGRGNFPPRFSGLQFPNYSSELNVNALELDDSALYLCASSLAGQTEAFFGQGTRLTVV.

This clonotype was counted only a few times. The CDR3 here is CSARDNDRVGTYEQYF. In DNA, the CDR3 is TGCAGTGCTAGAGATAACGACAGGGTGGGTACCTACGAGCAGTACTTC. V gene TRBV20-1 combines with J gene TRBJ2-7; 7 bases align to TRBD1. With V trimmed by 0 bases and J by 2 bases, 10 bases remained unmatched. This CDR3 spans 16 amino acids. Per germline, CDR1 DFQATT and CDR2 SNEGSKA (reference sequence).

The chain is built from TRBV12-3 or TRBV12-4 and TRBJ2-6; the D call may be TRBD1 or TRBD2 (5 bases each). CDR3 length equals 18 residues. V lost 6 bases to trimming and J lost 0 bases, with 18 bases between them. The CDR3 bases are TGTGCCAGCAGACCCTCGGGACGCCGAGACTCTGGGGCCAACGTCCTGACTTTC. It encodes CASRPSGRRDSGANVLTF.

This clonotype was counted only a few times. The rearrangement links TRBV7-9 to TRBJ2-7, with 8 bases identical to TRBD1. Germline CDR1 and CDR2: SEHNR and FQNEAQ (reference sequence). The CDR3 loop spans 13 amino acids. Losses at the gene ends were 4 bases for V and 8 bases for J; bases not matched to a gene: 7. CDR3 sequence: CASSSSDRGQQYF. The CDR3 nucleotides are TGTGCCAGCAGCTCGAGCGACAGGGGACAGCAGTACTTC.

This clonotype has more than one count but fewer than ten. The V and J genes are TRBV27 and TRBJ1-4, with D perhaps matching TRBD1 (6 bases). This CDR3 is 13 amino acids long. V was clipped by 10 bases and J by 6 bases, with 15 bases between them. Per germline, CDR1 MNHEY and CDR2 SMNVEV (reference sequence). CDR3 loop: CANSGQHYEKLFF. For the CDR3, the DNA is TGTGCCAACTCGGGACAACATTATGAAAAACTGTTTTTT.

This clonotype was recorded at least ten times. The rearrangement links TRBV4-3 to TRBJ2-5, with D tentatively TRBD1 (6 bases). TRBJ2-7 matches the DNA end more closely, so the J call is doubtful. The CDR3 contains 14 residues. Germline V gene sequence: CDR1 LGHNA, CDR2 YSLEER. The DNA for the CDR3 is TGCGCCAGCAGCCAAGAGGGCAGGGGTGGCGAGCAGTACTTC. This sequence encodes CASSQEGRGGEQYF.

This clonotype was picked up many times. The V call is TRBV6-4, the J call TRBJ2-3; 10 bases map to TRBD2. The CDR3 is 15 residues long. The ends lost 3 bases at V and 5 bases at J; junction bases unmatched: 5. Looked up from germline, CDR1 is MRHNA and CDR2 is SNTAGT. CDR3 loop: CASSEERGGVDTQYF. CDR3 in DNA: TGTGCCAGCAGTGAGGAGCGGGGGGGAGTAGATACGCAGTATTTT.

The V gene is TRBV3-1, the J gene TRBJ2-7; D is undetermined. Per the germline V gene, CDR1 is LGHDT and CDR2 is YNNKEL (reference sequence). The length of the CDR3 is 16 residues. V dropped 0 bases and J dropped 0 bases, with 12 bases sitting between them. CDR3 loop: CASSQEGWHPSYEQYF. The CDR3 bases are TGTGCCAGCAGCCAAGAGGGGTGGCACCCCTCCTACGAGCAGTACTTC.

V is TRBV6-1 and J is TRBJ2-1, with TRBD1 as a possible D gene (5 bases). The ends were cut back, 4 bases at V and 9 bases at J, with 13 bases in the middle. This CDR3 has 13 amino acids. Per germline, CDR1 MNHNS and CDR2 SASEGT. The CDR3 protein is CASSVGRVSEQFF. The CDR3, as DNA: TGTGCCAGCAGTGTAGGCAGGGTTAGTGAGCAGTTCTTC.

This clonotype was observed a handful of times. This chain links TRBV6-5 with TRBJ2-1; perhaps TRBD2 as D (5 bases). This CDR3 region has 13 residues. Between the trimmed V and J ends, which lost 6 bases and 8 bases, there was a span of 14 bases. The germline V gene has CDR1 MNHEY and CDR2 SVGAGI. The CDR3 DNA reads TGTGCCAGCAGGATCTCTAGCATTGATGAGCAGTTCTTC. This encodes CASRISSIDEQFF.

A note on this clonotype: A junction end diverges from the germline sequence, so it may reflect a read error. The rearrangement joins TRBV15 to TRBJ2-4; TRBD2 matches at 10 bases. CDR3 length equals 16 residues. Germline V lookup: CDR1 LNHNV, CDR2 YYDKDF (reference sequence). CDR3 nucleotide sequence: TGCGCCACCAGCAGAGAGCGGGGGGGTTACTACAATGAGCAGTACTTC. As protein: CATSRERGGYYNEQYF.

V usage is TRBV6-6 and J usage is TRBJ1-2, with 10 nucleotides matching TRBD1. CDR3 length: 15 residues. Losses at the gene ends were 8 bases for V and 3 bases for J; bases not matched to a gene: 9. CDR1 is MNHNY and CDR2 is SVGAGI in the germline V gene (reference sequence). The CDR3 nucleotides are TGTGCCAGCTTGGGACAGGGGAAAACCTACTATGGCTACACCTTC. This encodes CASLGQGKTYYGYTF.

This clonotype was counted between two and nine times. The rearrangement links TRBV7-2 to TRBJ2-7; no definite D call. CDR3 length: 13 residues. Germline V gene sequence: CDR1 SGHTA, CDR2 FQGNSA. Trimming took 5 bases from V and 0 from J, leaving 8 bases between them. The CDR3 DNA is TGTGCCAGCAGCATCCAGAGCTCCTACGAGCAGTACTTC. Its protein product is CASSIQSSYEQYF.

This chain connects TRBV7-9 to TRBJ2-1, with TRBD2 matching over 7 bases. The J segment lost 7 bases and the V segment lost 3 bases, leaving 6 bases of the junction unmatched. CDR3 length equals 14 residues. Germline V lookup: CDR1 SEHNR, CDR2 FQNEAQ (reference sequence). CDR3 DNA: TGTGCCAGCAGCTTTATGAGGGAGGGGAATGAGCAGTTCTTC. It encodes CASSFMREGNEQFF.

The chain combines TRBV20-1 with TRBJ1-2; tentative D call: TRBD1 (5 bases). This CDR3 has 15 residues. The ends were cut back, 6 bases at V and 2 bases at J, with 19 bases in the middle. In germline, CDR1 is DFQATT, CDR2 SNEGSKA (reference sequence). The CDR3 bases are TGCAGTGCCGGGACCTCTAGCAACTCAAACTATGGCTACACCTTC. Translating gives CSAGTSSNSNYGYTF.

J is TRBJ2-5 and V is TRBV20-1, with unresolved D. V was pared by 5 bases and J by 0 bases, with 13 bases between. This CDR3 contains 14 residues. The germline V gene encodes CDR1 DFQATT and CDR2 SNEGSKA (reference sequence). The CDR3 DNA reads TGCAGTGCTCCTTCCCCCCGGGACCAAGAGACCCAGTACTTC. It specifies CSAPSPRDQETQYF.